These 25 T cell receptor beta chains came from one sample sequenced in a study of tumor and adjacent non-tumor tissue in lung cancer. A modified ARM-PCR protocol with three rounds of nested PCR amplified TCRbeta. Via MiXCR, TCRdb re-called the multiplex PCR reads, giving one row per CDR3 protein. The sample has some 73,000 distinct CDR3 sequences; 80% to 90% are singletons. No cell sorting was done before RNA was extracted from the tissue. Distant lung tissue was collected more than 3 cm away from the tumor edge. Sequenced input: distant non-tumor lung tissue. The receptors originated from a man aged 55 to 70 with non-small cell lung cancer.

Notes on this clonotype: The conserved closing phenylalanine or tryptophan is absent in this CDR3, likely reflecting a read error. V is TRBV6-6 and J is TRBJ2-7; 7 bases are shared with TRBD2. CDR1 and CDR2 (germline): MNHNY, SVGAGI (reference sequence). This CDR3 region has 16 residues. CDR3 sequence reads: CASCYSFQGGAYEQYS. The CDR3 DNA reads as TGTGCCAGCTGTTACAGTTTCCAGGGAGGGGCCTACGAGCAGTACTCC.

A remark on this clonotype: Germline is not matched at one junction end, which may reflect a read error. V gene TRBV6-2 or TRBV6-3 combines with J gene TRBJ2-5, with TRBD2 matching 7 bases. CDR1 is MNHEY and CDR2 is SVGEGT in the germline V gene. The CDR3 covers 15 residues. The CDR3 protein is CASSFIAGHQETQYF. DNA of the CDR3: TGTGCCAGCAGTTTCATAGCGGGCCACCAAGAGACTCAGTACTTC.

The sample holds many counts of this clonotype. The chain carries TRBV25-1 and TRBJ1-3, with D uncertain. There are 13 residues in the CDR3. Trimming took 3 bases from V and 2 from J, leaving 5 bases between them. Germline CDR1 and CDR2: MGHDK and SYGVNS. CDR3 loop: CASSDRPGNTIYF. The CDR3 nucleotides are TGTGCCAGCAGTGACAGACCTGGAAACACCATATATTTT.

Worth noting for this clonotype: At one of its ends the junction is not consistent with the germline gene, which may arise from a read error. This rearrangement joins TRBV6-6 to TRBJ2-7; the D gene is possibly TRBD2 (6 bases). The germline V gene encodes CDR1 MNHNY and CDR2 SVGAGI (reference sequence). The CDR3 has 14 residues. The CDR3 protein is CASSPSERYYKQYF. Here the CDR3 DNA reads TGTGCCAGTAGCCCTAGCGAGAGATACTACAAGCAGTACTTC.

The J gene is TRBJ2-7, the V gene TRBV11-2; D could derive from TRBD1 or TRBD2 (5 bases each). The V end lost 0 bases, the J end lost 7 bases, and 22 bases lay between the germline ends. Per germline, CDR1 SGHAT and CDR2 FQNNGV. The CDR3 runs 17 residues. CDR3 loop: CASSLDGRDEGIYEQYF. Written as DNA, the CDR3 is TGTGCCAGCAGCTTAGACGGAAGGGACGAGGGAATCTATGAGCAGTACTTC.

On this clonotype itself: One junction end disagrees with the germline gene, perhaps due to a read error. The chain uses TRBV10-2 and TRBJ2-2; TRBD1 aligns across 10 bases. CDR1 is WSHSY and CDR2 is SAAADI in the germline V gene. The CDR3 covers 15 residues. CDR3 residues: CASRDRGKDTGELLF. CDR3 sequence (DNA): TGCGCCAGCAGGGACAGGGGGAAGGACACCGGGGAGCTGCTTTTT.

For this clonotype: The CDR3 ends on some other residue instead of the conserved phenylalanine or tryptophan, so this is likely a read error. This chain connects TRBV29-1 to TRBJ2-7; D is possibly TRBD2 (5 bases). Trimming left V 4 bases short and J 1 base short, with 11 bases between. Germline V gene data show CDR1 as SQVTM and CDR2 as ANQGSEA. The CDR3 length is 13 residues. The CDR3 DNA reads as TGCAGCGTTGGAGGCGGGCGTTCCTACGAGCAGTACTTG. Encoded protein: CSVGGGRSYEQYL.

With respect to this clonotype: Likely a read error: the CDR3 ends without its conserved phenylalanine or tryptophan. The chain uses TRBV28 and TRBJ1-2; a possible D gene is TRBD1 (6 bases). The CDR3 runs to 13 residues. Germline V lookup: CDR1 MDHEN, CDR2 SYDVKM. Trimming took 5 bases from V and 6 from J, leaving 13 bases between them. The CDR3 here is CASSPQGLNGYTY. Written as DNA, the CDR3 is TGTGCCAGCAGTCCACAGGGACTCAATGGCTACACCTAC.

The chain recombines TRBV20-1 with TRBJ1-1; D is perhaps TRBD1 (5 bases). This CDR3 region has 13 residues. Germline-derived CDR1 and CDR2 are DFQATT and SNEGSKA (reference sequence). The ends were cut back, 8 bases at V and 5 bases at J, with 18 bases in the middle. The CDR3 protein is CSPLAGPNTEAFF. CDR3 nucleotide sequence: TGCAGTCCCCTAGCGGGACCAAATACTGAAGCTTTCTTT.

With regard to this clonotype: The junction does not match germline at one end; this may be a read error. The chain is built from TRBV6-2 or TRBV6-3 and TRBJ2-1; D is unclear. Germline V gene lookup returns CDR1 MNHEY and CDR2 SVGEGT. The CDR3 length is 13 residues. CDR3 in amino acids: CASSIAPYNEQFF. CDR3 coding DNA: TGCGCCAGCAGTATAGCCCCTTACAATGAGCAGTTCTTC.

As regards this clonotype: At one end the junction does not follow the germline gene, possibly because of a read error. This chain uses TRBV11-2 with TRBJ2-6; TRBD1 agrees at 8 bases. Germline V gives CDR1 SGHAT, CDR2 FQNNGV. The CDR3 covers 19 residues. CDR3 in amino acids: CTSSLVPRDRPSGANVQTF. The DNA for the CDR3 is TGTACCAGCAGCTTAGTTCCAAGGGACAGGCCCTCTGGGGCCAACGTCCAGACTTTC.

Regarding this clonotype: A read error is likely, as this CDR3 ends without the conserved phenylalanine or tryptophan. It is unclear where the CDR3 begins or ends on the DNA, so no DNA is shown, and the CDR3 is as TCRdb lists it. The chain combines TRBV6-2 or TRBV6-3 with TRBJ2-1; the listed D gene, TRBD1, was not tested against the DNA. Per germline, CDR1 MNHEY and CDR2 SVGEGT. A total of 14 residues make up the CDR3, ends included. The chain's CDR3 is CASTDRTARNALFL.

Concerning this clonotype: A much more abundant neighbour one base away suggests this may be a read error. The rearrangement joins TRBV4-2 to TRBJ2-7; TRBD2 aligns across 10 bases. This CDR3 contains 16 residues. Per germline, CDR1 LGHNA and CDR2 YNFKEQ. Trimming removed 4 bases from V and 1 base from J; junction bases left unmatched: 7. CDR3 nucleotide sequence: TGTGCCAGCAGCCTTGCTCGGACTAGCGGATCCTACGAGCAGTACTTC. It specifies CASSLARTSGSYEQYF.

This clonotype was seen only once. A read error may produce the germline difference seen at one junction end. Here the CDR3 DNA reads TGTGCCACCCAACCCCCTGGACTAGGTGAGGATGATCAGTTCTTC. Amino acids: CATQPPGLGEDDQFF. J is TRBJ2-1 and V is TRBV6-1, with 7 bases matching TRBD2. The CDR3 spans 15 residues. Germline V gene lookup returns CDR1 MNHNS and CDR2 SASEGT.

With respect to this clonotype: Sequence at one end of the junction differs from germline and may be a read error. The chain has TRBV20-1 and TRBJ2-5; possible D gene TRBD2, 6 bases. Per the germline V gene, CDR1 is DFQATT and CDR2 is SNEGSKA (reference sequence). The CDR3 totals 15 residues. The CDR3 nucleotides read TGCAGTGCTAGAGTGTCGGCCCACTCGGAGGGGACCCAGTATTTC. Translation: CSARVSAHSEGTQYF.

The sample holds a few counts of this clonotype. This may be a read error, as it is one base from a much larger clone. The chain links TRBV20-1 to TRBJ2-4, with 7 bases identical to TRBD2. CDR1 is DFQATT, CDR2 SNEGSKA, per germline (reference sequence). The ends lost 0 bases at V and 1 base at J; junction bases unmatched: 9. This CDR3 has 17 residues. The CDR3: CSAREAGRPWAKNIQYF. CDR3 sequence (DNA): TGCAGTGCTAGAGAGGCCGGGAGGCCGTGGGCCAAAAACATTCAGTACTTC.

Of note for this clonotype: Since the CDR3 does not end with the conserved phenylalanine or tryptophan, this likely comes from a read error. The chain has TRBV4-3 and TRBJ2-7; D may be TRBD1 (6 bases). Trimming removed 3 bases from V and 4 bases from J, with 19 bases in between. This CDR3 region has 16 residues. Germline CDR1 LGHNA, CDR2 YSLEER. Here the CDR3 DNA reads TGCGCCAGCAGCCAGTGGGGGCACAGGGCAGTTTACGAGCAGTACTCC. It yields the protein CASSQWGHRAVYEQYS.

Points on this clonotype: One end of the junction does not line up with germline, which may come from a read error. The genes are TRBV6-1 and TRBJ2-5, with TRBD2 identical over 8 bases. CDR3 length: 13 residues. Per germline, CDR1 MNHNS and CDR2 SASEGT. For the CDR3, the DNA is TGTGCCAGCTTGGGACTAGGGGCGGAGACCCGGTACTTT. Protein sequence: CASLGLGAETRYF.

CDR3 nucleotide sequence: TGTGCCAGCAGTTTATCTCGGCTAGCGGGAGGGAACATTGAGCAGTTCTTC. Translated: CASSLSRLAGGNIEQFF. This chain connects TRBV11-1 to TRBJ2-1, with 12 nucleotides matching TRBD2. Germline CDR1 is SGHAT and CDR2 is FQDESV (reference sequence). V was clipped by 6 bases and J by 9 bases; unmatched bases: 15. This CDR3 spans 17 amino acids.

With regard to this clonotype: At one boundary the junction diverges from the germline segment, which might be a read error. This chain uses TRBV5-4 with TRBJ2-7, with TRBD2 identical over 7 bases. Germline CDR1 and CDR2: SGHNT and YYREEE (reference sequence). The CDR3 totals 15 residues. The CDR3 spells CASSLGRERTHEQYF. CDR3 sequence (DNA): TGTGCCAGCAGCTTGGGGCGGGAGCGGACCCACGAGCAGTATTTC.

DNA of the CDR3: TGTGCCAGCAGCCCCCCTGCGGGGATGGAGGGGAATAGCTACACCTTC. Translation gives CASSPPAGMEGNSYTF. V is TRBV4-2 and J is TRBJ1-2, with D possibly TRBD1 on 5 matching bases. The CDR3 is 16 residues long. CDR1 is LGHNA, CDR2 YNFKEQ, per germline. The V and J ends lost 4 bases and 9 bases respectively, with 24 bases between them.

The genes are TRBV2 and TRBJ1-5, with TRBD1 matching 10 bases. After removal of 10 bases from V and 6 bases from J, the junction contained 6 bases not matched to a gene. The CDR3 consists of 13 residues. Germline CDR1 and CDR2: SNHLY and FYNNEI. The DNA of the CDR3 is TGTGCCAACAGACAGGGGGCTGTTCAGCCCCAGCATTTT. The encoded protein is CANRQGAVQPQHF. The complete variable domain, with remaining parts taken from reference TRBV2 and TRBJ1-5, reads EPEVTQTPSHQVTQMGQEVILRCVPISNHLYFYWYRQILGQKVEFLVSFYNNEISEKSEIFDDQFSVERPDGSNFTLKIRSTKLEDSAMYFCANRQGAVQPQHFGDGTRLSIL.

As to this clonotype: Just one base apart from a much larger clone, this may be a read error. This chain uses TRBV20-1 with TRBJ2-2; a weak D match, TRBD1 (6 bases). CDR1 is DFQATT, CDR2 SNEGSKA, per germline (reference sequence). With 0 bases removed from V and 1 base from J, the gap between germline ends came to 12 bases. The CDR3 runs 16 residues. CDR3 loop: CSARDLKGVNTGELFF. The CDR3 bases are TGCAGTGCTAGAGATCTAAAGGGGGTGAACACCGGGGAGCTGTTTTTT.

In regard to this clonotype: One junction end does not reproduce the germline sequence, and a read error may be involved. The chain is built from TRBV11-2 and TRBJ1-1; D is ambiguous. Germline V gene lookup returns CDR1 SGHAT and CDR2 FQNNGV. The CDR3 spans 14 residues. The CDR3 region is CASSLVGEGTEAFF. The CDR3 DNA reads TGTGCCAGCAGTTTAGTTGGGGAGGGCACTGAAGCTTTCTTT. Variable domain in full (rest from reference TRBV11-2 and TRBJ1-1): EAGVAQSPRYKIIEKRQSVAFWCNPISGHATLYWYQQILGQGPKLLIQFQNNGVVDDSQLPKDRFSAERLKGVDSTLKIQPAKLEDSAVYLCASSLVGEGTEAFFGQGTRLTVV.

Concerning this clonotype: A read error is likely, as this CDR3 ends without the conserved phenylalanine or tryptophan. The V call is TRBV11-3, the J call TRBJ2-1; TRBD2 might be the D (6 bases). Trimming left V 0 bases short and J 7 bases short, with 19 bases between. In germline, CDR1 is SGHNT, CDR2 YENEEA. This CDR3 comprises 17 residues. CDR3 loop: CASSLDRLVRVGNEQFS. In DNA form, the CDR3 reads TGTGCCAGCAGCTTAGATCGACTAGTGCGAGTAGGTAATGAGCAGTTCTCC.